This T cell receptor beta chain is drawn from a study of blood T cell repertoires in COVID-19. Study as a whole: The study drew acute and convalescent COVID-19 samples from the United States, Italy and Spain. T cells, B-cell-depleted T cells, or PBMCs provided the cDNA or gDNA that served as material.

In the study's own analysis: Cell counts per sample came from amplifying reference gene primers. TCRdb's copy holds only in-frame clones and misses some; the assay was immunoSEQ multiplex PCR. V and J calls and clone size are those listed in that table; D and trimming were worked out from the DNA. The sample includes about 40,000 clones, more than 85% of them seen just once. Turning to this clone: The same CDR3 arises from other DNA sequences in this sample as well.

Trimming at V came to 5 bases and at J to 2 bases, leaving 2 bases not matched to a gene. This CDR3 region has 14 residues. Germline V gives CDR1 LNHDA, CDR2 SQIVND (reference sequence). This chain uses TRBV19 with TRBJ2-5, with 10 bases matching TRBD1. The sequence was obtained from a man over 45 in a cohort sampled during active COVID-19. The sequencing input was peripheral blood. The chain's CDR3 is CASSGQGGQETQYF. The DNA of the CDR3 is TGTGCCAGTAGTGGACAGGGGGGACAAGAGACCCAGTACTTC.